This T cell receptor beta chain was identified in a study of shared clonotypes between healthy human individuals. The wider study: The study enrolled a couple of women and three men aged 18 to 49. Each donor's CD4 naive and CD4 memory cells filled three plates apiece, CD8 naive two, and CD8 memory one. Study results and caveats: Estimated richness values were generally larger in naive subsets than in memory subsets.

With respect to this clone: What it recognizes is unknown.

Germline CDR1 and CDR2: SGHDT and YYEEEE. The CDR3 spans 15 residues. Data came from immunoSEQ multiplex PCR; TCRdb stores just in-frame clones and leaves some out. The sample holds roughly 700,000 clones; 90% are singletons and the top ten take 30% to 40%. The V call is TRBV5-6, the J call TRBJ2-5, with TRBD2 identical over 7 bases. The DNA end lines up better with TRBJ2-7; the J call may be wrong. The receptor was isolated from a man between 18 and 29 years old in good health. Some clones in this sample may be carry-over from other donors' samples. The sample was memory CD8+ T cells from PBMCs. Subset described: CD45RO+ cells pooled with CCR7-negative TemRA cells. The CDR3 sequence: CASSSLREPSYEQYF. CDR3 DNA sequence: TGTGCCAGCAGCTCCCTGCGGGAGCCAAGCTACGAGCAGTACTTC.